This T cell receptor (beta chain) was captured in a study of graft-versus-host responses after intestinal transplantation. Overall study findings and caveats: GvH clones turned up in recipient marrow; some had shown up first in ileum or blood.

The table came from immunoSEQ multiplex PCR; TCRdb's copy has only in-frame clones and leaves some out. There are around 87,000 clones in the sample; roughly 90% occur only once, and around 0.38% lies in the top ten. Comment on this clone: Its antigen is undetermined.

Trimming removed 2 bases from V and 0 bases from J; junction bases left unmatched: 3. The germline V gene has CDR1 LGHNA and CDR2 YNFKEQ. There are 16 residues in the CDR3. Sequencing used unstimulated CD8+ T cells sorted from spleen or lymph node cells, obtained before transplant. The sequence came from a human donor who was the organ donor for an intestinal transplant. The genes are TRBV4-2 and TRBJ2-1; TRBD2 agrees at 8 bases. The CDR3: CASSQQLADSYNEQFF. In DNA form, the CDR3 reads TGTGCCAGCAGCCAACAACTAGCGGACTCCTACAATGAGCAGTTCTTC.